This record looks at one T cell receptor beta chain sequence and its context. The CDR3 is 14 residues long. J lost 7 bases, V lost 0 bases, and 6 bases had no gene match. CDR1 is GTSNPN, CDR2 SVGIG, per germline (reference sequence). Produced via immunoSEQ multiplex PCR; TCRdb's table is partial and in-frame only. The sample lists about 180,000 clones, roughly 89% occurring once. This entry is derived from a study of blood T cell repertoires in COVID-19. In the study overall: The cDNA or gDNA used as material had been derived from T cells, B-cell-depleted T cells, or PBMCs.

The V gene is TRBV30, the J gene TRBJ1-5, with TRBD1 identical over 7 bases. What was sequenced was peripheral blood. The TCR was taken from a woman in her seventies with COVID-19, enrolled during active disease. In nucleotides, the CDR3 is TGTGCCTGGAGTGTCCGACAGGGAGGACAGCCCCAGCATTTT. It yields the protein CAWSVRQGGQPQHF.